A selection of T cell receptor beta chains follows, all from one sample in a study of blood T cell repertoires in COVID-19. The repertoire was sequenced with immunoSEQ multiplex PCR; TCRdb's copy has only in-frame clones and lacks some. The sample has about 160,000 clones, over 70% seen once. The sequenced sample was PBMCs or T cells enriched from blood (not recorded which). The receptors come from a woman aged 45-59 years in a cohort exposed to, infected with or recovered from COVID-19 (not recorded which). Both conserved end residues are part of each CDR3. Each record gives: V gene, clone size, J gene, D gene, CDR3 protein, CDR3 DNA. A D gene is named only where the DNA matches it firmly. The listing skips clone size in some rows; elsewhere it reads once, few, many or a size class.

>TRBV11-3|.|TRBJ2-1|.
CASSLYGSTRDNEQFF
TGTGCCAGCAGCTTGTACGGGTCCACTAGGGACAATGAGCAGTTCTTC
>TRBV30|.|TRBJ2-3|.
CAWNQGDTQYF
TGTGCCTGGAATCAGGGGGATACGCAGTATTTT
>TRBV4-1|.|TRBJ2-1|TRBD2
CASSQAGTSGYNEQFF
TGCGCCAGCAGCCAAGCTGGGACTAGCGGATACAATGAGCAGTTCTTC
>TRBV27|.|TRBJ1-3|.
CASSSTTGNTIYF
TGTGCCAGCAGTTCCACTACAGGAAACACCATATATTTT
>TRBV30|.|TRBJ2-7|.
CAWSVQGVQQYF
TGTGCCTGGAGTGTACAGGGCGTCCAGCAGTACTTC
>TRBV10-1|.|TRBJ2-7|.
CASSELPGTYEQYF
TGCGCCAGCAGTGAATTGCCGGGTACCTACGAGCAGTACTTC
>TRBV2|.|TRBJ1-3|TRBD1
CASGTGAGNTIYF
TGTGCCAGCGGGACAGGGGCCGGAAACACCATATATTTT
>TRBV27|.|TRBJ2-3|TRBD1
CASSHALTGGGTDTQYF
TGTGCCAGCAGTCATGCCCTCACAGGGGGAGGTACAGATACGCAGTATTTT
>TRBV10-3|.|TRBJ1-2|TRBD1
CAISETTGVQGYTF
TGTGCCATCAGTGAGACCACAGGGGTACAGGGCTACACCTTC
>TRBV28|.|TRBJ1-1|TRBD1
CASSFLKTGMNTEAFF
TGTGCCAGCAGTTTCCTAAAGACAGGGATGAACACTGAAGCTTTCTTT
>TRBV3-1/TRBV3-2|once|TRBJ2-7|TRBD2
CASSHSLAGSYEQYF
TGTGCCAGCAGCCATAGCCTAGCGGGGTCTTACGAGCAGTACTTC
>TRBV5-4|.|TRBJ1-2|TRBD1
CASSPRQGRKDGYTF
TGTGCCAGCAGCCCAAGACAGGGGAGGAAGGACGGCTACACCTTC
>TRBV14|.|TRBJ2-3|.
CASSQNTGGTDTQYF
TGTGCCAGCAGCCAGAACACGGGCGGGACAGATACGCAGTATTTT
>TRBV27|.|TRBJ2-7|.
CASSLIAGDYEQYF
TGTGCCAGCAGTTTAATCGCAGGGGATTACGAGCAGTACTTC
>TRBV5-1|few|TRBJ2-1|TRBD2
CASRSGLAGSSSYNEQFF
TGCGCCAGCAGGAGCGGGCTAGCGGGATCTAGCTCCTACAATGAGCAGTTCTTC
>TRBV4-1|.|TRBJ2-7|TRBD2
CASSSRTSGEGSYEQYF
TGCGCCAGCAGCTCCCGGACTAGCGGAGAGGGCTCCTACGAGCAGTACTTC
>TRBV9|many|TRBJ2-2|TRBD1
CASSVGTGITGELFF
TGTGCCAGCAGCGTAGGGACAGGGATAACCGGGGAGCTGTTTTTT
>TRBV15|.|TRBJ2-7|.
CATSRDRGLVPSYEQYF
TGTGCCACCAGCAGAGATCGAGGCCTAGTCCCCTCCTACGAGCAGTACTTC
>TRBV5-5|.|TRBJ1-3|.
CASSPFTENTIYF
TGTGCCAGCAGCCCGTTTACAGAGAACACCATATATTTT
>TRBV7-2|.|TRBJ1-2|TRBD1
CASSQGQGNYGYTF
TGTGCCAGCAGCCAAGGACAGGGGAACTATGGCTACACCTTC
>TRBV4-1|.|TRBJ2-3|.
CASSPRDTSGTDTQYF
TGCGCCAGCAGCCCCCGGGACACCTCCGGGACAGATACGCAGTATTTT
>TRBV5-8|.|TRBJ1-5|.
CASRDGQSNQPQHF
TGTGCCAGCAGGGATGGACAGAGCAATCAGCCCCAGCATTTT
>TRBV7-9|.|TRBJ1-2|.
CASTLEGGYTF
TGTGCCAGCACCCTTGAGGGAGGCTACACCTTC
>TRBV5-1|.|TRBJ2-7|TRBD2
CASSVTSGRDYEQYF
TGCGCCAGCAGCGTCACTAGCGGGAGAGATTACGAGCAGTACTTC
>TRBV1|.|TRBJ1-5|.
CTSSQEAGGSPYPQHF
TGCACCAGCAGCCAAGAGGCGGGGGGTTCGCCTTATCCCCAGCATTTT
>TRBV4-1|.|TRBJ2-5|.
CASSQSPSRRAVETQYF
TGCGCCAGCAGCCAATCCCCTTCGCGCAGGGCAGTAGAGACCCAGTACTTC
>TRBV24-1|.|TRBJ1-1|.
CATSDIQGTEAFF
TGTGCCACCAGTGATATCCAGGGCACTGAAGCTTTCTTT
>TRBV19|.|TRBJ2-1|.
CASKGYNEQFF
TGTGCCAGTAAGGGGTACAATGAGCAGTTCTTC
>TRBV19|.|TRBJ1-5|.
CASSRDGYSNQPQHF
TGTGCCAGTAGTCGGGATGGCTATAGCAATCAGCCCCAGCATTTT
>TRBV28|.|TRBJ2-3|TRBD1
CASSLRAGGVDTQYF
TGTGCCAGCAGTCTCCGGGCAGGGGGAGTGGATACGCAGTATTTT
>TRBV10-3|.|TRBJ1-2|.
CAISQQGADLGYTF
TGTGCCATCAGTCAACAGGGTGCGGATTTGGGGTACACCTTC
>TRBV28|.|TRBJ1-1|TRBD1
CASSFRGARAFF
TGTGCCAGCAGTTTCAGGGGGGCGAGAGCTTTCTTT
>TRBV4-1|.|TRBJ2-5|TRBD2
CASSQDTSGGTGETQYF
TGCGCCAGCAGCCAGGATACTAGCGGGGGCACCGGGGAGACCCAGTACTTC